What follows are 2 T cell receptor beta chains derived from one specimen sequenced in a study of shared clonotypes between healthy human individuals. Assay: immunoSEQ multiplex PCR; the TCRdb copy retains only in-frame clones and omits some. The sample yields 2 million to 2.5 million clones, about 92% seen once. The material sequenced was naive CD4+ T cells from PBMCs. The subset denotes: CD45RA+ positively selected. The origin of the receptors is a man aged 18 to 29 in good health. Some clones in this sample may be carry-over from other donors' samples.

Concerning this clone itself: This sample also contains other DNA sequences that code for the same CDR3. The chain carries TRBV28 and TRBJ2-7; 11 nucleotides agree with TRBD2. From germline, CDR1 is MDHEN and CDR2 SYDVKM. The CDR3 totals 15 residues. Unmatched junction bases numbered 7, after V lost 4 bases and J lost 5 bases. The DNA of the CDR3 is TGTGCCAGCAGTTCCGGGACTAGCGGATCCCACGAGCAGTACTTC. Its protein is CASSSGTSGSHEQYF.

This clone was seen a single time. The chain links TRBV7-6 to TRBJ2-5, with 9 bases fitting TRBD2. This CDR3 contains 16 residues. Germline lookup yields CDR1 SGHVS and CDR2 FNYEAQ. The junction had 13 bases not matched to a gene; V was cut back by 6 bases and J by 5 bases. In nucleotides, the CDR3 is TGTGCCAGCAGTCCCAACGAAGGCGGGAGGGTTGAGACCCAGTACTTC. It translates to CASSPNEGGRVETQYF.